This TCR beta chain was observed in a study of blood T cell repertoires in COVID-19. About the research overall: Samples taken during acute and convalescent COVID-19 were collected in the United States, Italy and Spain.

CDR1 and CDR2 (germline): LGHNA, YSLEER. V shed 4 bases and J shed 5 bases, with 13 bases lying between them. The CDR3 runs to 14 residues. Authors' processing steps: Amplification of reference gene primers was used by the study to estimate nucleated cell counts. The method was immunoSEQ multiplex PCR; TCRdb's version includes in-frame clones alone and lacks a portion of them. D and trimming come from the DNA, and the V and J calls and clone size come from that table. Counted here are roughly 260,000 clones, approximately 86% occurring once; the ten biggest clones make up approximately 2.5%. Participants, roughly 18 to 100 years old, spanned some 23 US areas. Participants' own reports of clinical history determined their cohort assignment.

This receptor was taken from a woman under 30 who had recovered from COVID-19. The sample comprised PBMCs or T cells enriched from blood (not recorded which). This chain links TRBV4-3 with TRBJ2-3; the D gene is possibly TRBD1 (6 bases). CDR3 coding DNA: TGCGCCAGCAGCCTCCTGGACAGTAGAGATACGCAGTATTTT. This gives the protein CASSLLDSRDTQYF.